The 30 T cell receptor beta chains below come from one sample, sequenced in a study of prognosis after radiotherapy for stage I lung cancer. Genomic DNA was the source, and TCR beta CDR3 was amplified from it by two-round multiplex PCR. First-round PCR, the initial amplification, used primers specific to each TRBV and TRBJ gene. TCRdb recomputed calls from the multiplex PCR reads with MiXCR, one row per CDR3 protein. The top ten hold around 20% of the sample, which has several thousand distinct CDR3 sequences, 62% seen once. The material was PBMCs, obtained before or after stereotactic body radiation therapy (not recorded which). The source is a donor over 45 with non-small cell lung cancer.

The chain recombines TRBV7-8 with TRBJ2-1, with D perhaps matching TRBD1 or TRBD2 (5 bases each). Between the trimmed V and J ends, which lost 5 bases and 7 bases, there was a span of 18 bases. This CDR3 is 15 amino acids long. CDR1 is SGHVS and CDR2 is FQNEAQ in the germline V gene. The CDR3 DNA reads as TGTGCCAGCAGCACCTGGGAAGGGACGGGGAATGAGCAGTTCTTC. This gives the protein CASSTWEGTGNEQFF.

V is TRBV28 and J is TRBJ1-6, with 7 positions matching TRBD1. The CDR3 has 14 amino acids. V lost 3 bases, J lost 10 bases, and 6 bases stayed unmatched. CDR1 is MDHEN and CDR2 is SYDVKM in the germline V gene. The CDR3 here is CASSFRGDSSPLHF. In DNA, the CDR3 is TGTGCCAGCAGTTTCAGGGGGGATAGCTCACCCCTCCACTTT.

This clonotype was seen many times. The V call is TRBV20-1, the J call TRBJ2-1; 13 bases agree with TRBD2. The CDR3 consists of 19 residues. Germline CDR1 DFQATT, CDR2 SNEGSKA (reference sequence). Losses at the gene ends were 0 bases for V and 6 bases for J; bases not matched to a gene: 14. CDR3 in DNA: TGCAGTGCTAGAGATCTCACTAGCGGGAGGGCCCGTGTTGGCAATGAGCAGTTCTTC. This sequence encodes CSARDLTSGRARVGNEQFF.

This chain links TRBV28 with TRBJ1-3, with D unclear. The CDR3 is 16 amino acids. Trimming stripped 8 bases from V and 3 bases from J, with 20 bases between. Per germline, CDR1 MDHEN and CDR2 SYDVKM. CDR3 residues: CASGYHGPGFGNTIYF. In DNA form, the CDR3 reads TGTGCCAGCGGCTATCATGGACCTGGCTTTGGAAACACCATATATTTT.

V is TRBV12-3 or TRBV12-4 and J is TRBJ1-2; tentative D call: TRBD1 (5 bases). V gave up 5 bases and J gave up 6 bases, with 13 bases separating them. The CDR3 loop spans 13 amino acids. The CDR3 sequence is CASSIMGRHGYTF. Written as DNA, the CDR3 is TGTGCCAGCAGTATAATGGGACGACATGGCTACACCTTC.

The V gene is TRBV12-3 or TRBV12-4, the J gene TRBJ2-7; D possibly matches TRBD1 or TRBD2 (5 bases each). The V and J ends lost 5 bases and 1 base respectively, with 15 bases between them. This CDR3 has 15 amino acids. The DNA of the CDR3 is TGTGCCAGCAGTGCATCCGGGACCGGATCCTACGAGCAGTACTTC. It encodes CASSASGTGSYEQYF.

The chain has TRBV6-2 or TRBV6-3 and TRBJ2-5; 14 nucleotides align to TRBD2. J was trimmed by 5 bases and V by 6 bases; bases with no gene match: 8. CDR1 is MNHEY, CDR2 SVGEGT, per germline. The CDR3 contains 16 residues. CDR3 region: CASRLGTSGSGETQYF. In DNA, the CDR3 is TGTGCCAGCAGACTAGGGACTAGCGGGAGTGGGGAGACCCAGTACTTC.

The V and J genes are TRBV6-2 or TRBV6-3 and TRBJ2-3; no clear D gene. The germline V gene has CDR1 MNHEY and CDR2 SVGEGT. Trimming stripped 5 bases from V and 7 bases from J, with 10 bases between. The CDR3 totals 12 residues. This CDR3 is CASSEEVYTQYF. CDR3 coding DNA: TGTGCCAGCAGTGAAGAGGTGTATACGCAGTATTTT.

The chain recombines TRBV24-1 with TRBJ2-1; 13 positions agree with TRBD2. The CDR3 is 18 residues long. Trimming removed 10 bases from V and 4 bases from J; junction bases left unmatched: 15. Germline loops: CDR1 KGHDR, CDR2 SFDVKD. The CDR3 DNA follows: TGTGCCACTAGCGATACTACGGGACTAGCGGGACTGTACAATGAGCAGTTCTTC. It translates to CATSDTTGLAGLYNEQFF.

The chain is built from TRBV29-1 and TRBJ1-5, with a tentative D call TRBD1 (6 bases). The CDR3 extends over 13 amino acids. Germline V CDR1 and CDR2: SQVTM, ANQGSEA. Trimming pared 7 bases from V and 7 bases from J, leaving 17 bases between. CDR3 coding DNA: TGCAGCGGCATATCAGGGGACGGACAGCCCCAGCATTTT. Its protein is CSGISGDGQPQHF.

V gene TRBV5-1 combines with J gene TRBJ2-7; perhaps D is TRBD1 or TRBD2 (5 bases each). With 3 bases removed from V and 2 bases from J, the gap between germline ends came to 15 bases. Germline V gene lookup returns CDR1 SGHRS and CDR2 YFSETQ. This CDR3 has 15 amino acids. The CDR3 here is CASSSTGALPYEQYF. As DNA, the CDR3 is TGCGCCAGCAGCTCAACCGGGGCCCTCCCCTACGAGCAGTACTTC.

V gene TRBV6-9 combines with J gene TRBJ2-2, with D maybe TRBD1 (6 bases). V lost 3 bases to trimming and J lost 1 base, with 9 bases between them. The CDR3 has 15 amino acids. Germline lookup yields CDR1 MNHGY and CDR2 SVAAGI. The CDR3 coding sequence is TGTGCCAGCAGTTACGGGACATGGAACACCGGGGAGCTGTTTTTT. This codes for CASSYGTWNTGELFF.

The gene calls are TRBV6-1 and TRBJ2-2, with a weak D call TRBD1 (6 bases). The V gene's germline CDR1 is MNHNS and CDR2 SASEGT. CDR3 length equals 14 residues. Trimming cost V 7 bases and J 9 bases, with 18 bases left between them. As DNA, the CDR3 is TGTGCCAGCACCTCCGCAGGGGACAACCGGGAGCTGTTTTTT. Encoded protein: CASTSAGDNRELFF.

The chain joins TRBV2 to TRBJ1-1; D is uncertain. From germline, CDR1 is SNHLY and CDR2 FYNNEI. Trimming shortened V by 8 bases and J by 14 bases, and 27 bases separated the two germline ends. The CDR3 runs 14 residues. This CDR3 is CASRSVQENTEDFF. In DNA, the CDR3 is TGTGCCAGCCGGTCGGTTCAGGAGAACACTGAAGACTTCTTT.

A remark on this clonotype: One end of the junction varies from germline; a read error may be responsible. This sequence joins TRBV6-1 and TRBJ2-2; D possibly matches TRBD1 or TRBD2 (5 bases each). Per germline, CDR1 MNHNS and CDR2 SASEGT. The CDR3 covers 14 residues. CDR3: CSSRGQGDTGELFF. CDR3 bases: TGTTCCAGCAGAGGGCAGGGAGACACCGGTGAGCTGTTTTTT.

The CDR3 nucleotides are TGCGCCAGCAGCGATAAGCTAGCGGGAGGGGCCGGGGAGCTGTTTTTT. Protein sequence: CASSDKLAGGAGELFF. The genes are TRBV5-1 and TRBJ2-2; 12 nucleotides line up with TRBD2. J was trimmed by 6 bases and V by 4 bases; bases with no gene match: 7. From germline, CDR1 is SGHRS and CDR2 YFSETQ. CDR3 length equals 16 residues. Using reference TRBV5-1 and TRBJ2-2 for the parts outside the CDR3, the full variable domain is KAGVTQTPRYLIKTRGQQVTLSCSPISGHRSVSWYQQTPGQGLQFLFEYFSETQRNKGNFPGRFSGRQFSNSRSEMNVSTLELGDSALYLCASSDKLAGGAGELFFGEGSRLTVL.

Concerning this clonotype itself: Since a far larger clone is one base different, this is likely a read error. DNA of the CDR3: TGTGCCAGCAGTTGCACTTCGACGTTGAGTGAGCAGTACTTC. Translation gives CASSCTSTLSEQYF. The chain is built from TRBV6-2 or TRBV6-3 and TRBJ2-1, with D unclear. The end of the DNA aligns better with TRBJ2-7, so the J call may be wrong. Germline V lookup: CDR1 MNHEY, CDR2 SVGEGT. The CDR3 length is 14 residues.

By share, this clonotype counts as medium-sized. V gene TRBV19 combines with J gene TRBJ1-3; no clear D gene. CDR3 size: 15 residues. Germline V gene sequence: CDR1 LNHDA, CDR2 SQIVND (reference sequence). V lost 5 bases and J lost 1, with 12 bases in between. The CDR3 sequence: CASSPLLGSGNTIYF. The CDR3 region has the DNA TGTGCCAGTAGTCCCCTCTTGGGGTCTGGAAACACCATATATTTT.

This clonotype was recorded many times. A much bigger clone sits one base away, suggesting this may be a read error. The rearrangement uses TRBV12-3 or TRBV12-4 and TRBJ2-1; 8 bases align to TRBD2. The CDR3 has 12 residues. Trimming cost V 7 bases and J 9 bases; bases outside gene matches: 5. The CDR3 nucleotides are TGTGCCAGCATCCATAGCGGGATTGAGCAGTTCTTC. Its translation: CASIHSGIEQFF.

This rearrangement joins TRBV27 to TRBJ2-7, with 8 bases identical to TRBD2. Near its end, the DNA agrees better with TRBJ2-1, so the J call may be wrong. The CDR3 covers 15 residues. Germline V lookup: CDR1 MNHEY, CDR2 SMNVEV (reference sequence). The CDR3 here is CFSSTLSGSRNEQFF. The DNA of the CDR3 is TGTTTCAGCAGCACCTTGAGCGGGAGTAGGAATGAGCAGTTCTTC.

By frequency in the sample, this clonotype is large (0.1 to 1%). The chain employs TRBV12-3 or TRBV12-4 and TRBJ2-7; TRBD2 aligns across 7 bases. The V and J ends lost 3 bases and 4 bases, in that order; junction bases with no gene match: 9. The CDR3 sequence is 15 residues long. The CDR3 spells CASSFRPSGDYEQYF. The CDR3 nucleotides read TGTGCCAGCAGTTTCCGCCCTAGCGGAGATTACGAGCAGTACTTC.

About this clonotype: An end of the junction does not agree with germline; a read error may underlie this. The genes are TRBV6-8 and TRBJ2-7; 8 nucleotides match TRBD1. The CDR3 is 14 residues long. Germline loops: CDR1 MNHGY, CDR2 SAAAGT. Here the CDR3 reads CSSGPPTGVYEQYF. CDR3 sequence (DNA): TGTTCCAGCGGACCACCGACAGGGGTCTACGAGCAGTACTTC.

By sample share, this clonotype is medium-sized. The CDR3 bases are TGTGCCAGCAGCCTTAGTATTAGCACAGATACGCAGTATTTT. Residues: CASSLSISTDTQYF. The V gene is TRBV7-9, the J gene TRBJ2-3, with D unresolved. CDR1 and CDR2 from the germline V gene are SEHNR and FQNEAQ (reference sequence). This CDR3 comprises 14 residues. Trimming cost V 5 bases and J 0 bases, with 9 bases left between them. Looking up the rest from reference TRBV7-9 and TRBJ2-3 gives the full variable domain: DTGVSQNPRHKITKRGQNVTFRCDPISEHNRLYWYRQTLGQGPEFLTYFQNEAQLEKSRLLSDRFSAERPKGSFSTLEIQRTEQGDSAMYLCASSLSISTDTQYFGPGTRLTVL.

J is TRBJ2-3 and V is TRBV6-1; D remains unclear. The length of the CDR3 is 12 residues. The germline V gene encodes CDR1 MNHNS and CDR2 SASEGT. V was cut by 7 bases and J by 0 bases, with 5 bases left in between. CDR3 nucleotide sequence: TGTGCCAGCACAACTAGCACAGATACGCAGTATTTT. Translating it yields CASTTSTDTQYF.

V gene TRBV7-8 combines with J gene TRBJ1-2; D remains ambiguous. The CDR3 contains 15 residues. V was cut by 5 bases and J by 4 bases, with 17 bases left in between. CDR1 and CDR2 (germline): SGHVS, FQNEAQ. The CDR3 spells CASSPQAMLGYGYTF. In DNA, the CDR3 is TGTGCCAGCAGCCCGCAAGCCATGCTCGGCTATGGCTACACCTTC.

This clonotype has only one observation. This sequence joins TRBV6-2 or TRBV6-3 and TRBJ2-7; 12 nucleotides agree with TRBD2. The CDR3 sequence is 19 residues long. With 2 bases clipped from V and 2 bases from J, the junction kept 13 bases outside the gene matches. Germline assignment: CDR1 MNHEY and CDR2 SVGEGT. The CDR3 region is CASSYQSGLAGRKTYEQYF. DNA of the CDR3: TGTGCCAGCAGTTACCAGTCAGGACTAGCGGGAAGGAAAACCTACGAGCAGTACTTC.

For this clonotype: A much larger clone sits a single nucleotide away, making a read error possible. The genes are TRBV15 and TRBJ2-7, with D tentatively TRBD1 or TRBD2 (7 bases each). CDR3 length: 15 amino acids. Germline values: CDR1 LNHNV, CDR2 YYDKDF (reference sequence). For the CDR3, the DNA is TGTGCCACCAGCAGATATCCGAAGGGGGCGCGGGAGCGGTACTTC. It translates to CATSRYPKGARERYF.

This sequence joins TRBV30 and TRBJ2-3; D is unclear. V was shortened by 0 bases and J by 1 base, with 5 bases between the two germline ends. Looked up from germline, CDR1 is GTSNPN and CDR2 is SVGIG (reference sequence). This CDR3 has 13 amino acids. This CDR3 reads CAWSVGGTDTQYF. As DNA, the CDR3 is TGTGCCTGGAGTGTCGGCGGCACAGATACGCAGTATTTT.

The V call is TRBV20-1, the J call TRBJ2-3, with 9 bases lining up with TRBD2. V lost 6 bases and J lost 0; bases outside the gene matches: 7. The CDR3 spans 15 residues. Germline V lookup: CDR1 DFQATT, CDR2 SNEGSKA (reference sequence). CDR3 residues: CSAPRLAESTDTQYF. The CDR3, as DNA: TGCAGTGCCCCCCGACTAGCGGAAAGCACAGATACGCAGTATTTT.

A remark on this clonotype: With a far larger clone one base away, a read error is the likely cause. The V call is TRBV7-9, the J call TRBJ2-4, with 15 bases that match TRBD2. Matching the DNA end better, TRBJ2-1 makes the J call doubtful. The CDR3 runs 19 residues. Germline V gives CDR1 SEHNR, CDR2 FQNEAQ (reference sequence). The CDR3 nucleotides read TGTGCCAGCAGCTTAACGGGACTAGCGGGAGGCCTGAGGAACAATCAGCAGTTCTTC. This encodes CASSLTGLAGGLRNNQQFF.